The 5 T cell receptor beta chains given below trace back to one sample, sequenced in a study of OX40 agonist ivuxolimab in advanced cancers. Assay used: immunoSEQ multiplex PCR; TCRdb lists only in-frame clones, some missing. The top ten hold approximately 1.2% of the sample, which has more than 50,000 clones, 79% seen once. This sample comprised CD4+ or CD8+ T cells sorted from blood, obtained in a trial of the OX40 agonist ivuxolimab. The source of these receptors is an adult with an advanced solid tumor such as melanoma, head and neck, liver or kidney cancer.

This clone has more than one count but fewer than ten. The chain couples TRBV28 to TRBJ1-1; D is perhaps TRBD1 (5 bases). Trimming took off 6 bases at V and 4 bases at J, with 9 bases between the two ends. The length of the CDR3 is 12 residues. The germline CDR1 and CDR2 sequences are MDHEN and SYDVKM. CDR3 sequence: CASSRGGTEAFF. CDR3 sequence (DNA): TGTGCCAGCAGCCGCGGGGGCACTGAAGCTTTCTTT.

This clone was seen a handful of times. The chain has TRBV10-1 and TRBJ1-3; no definite D call. The germline V gene encodes CDR1 WNHNN and CDR2 SYGVQD (reference sequence). The CDR3 totals 17 residues. V was shortened by 0 bases and J by 0 bases, with 12 bases between the two germline ends. CDR3 bases: TGCGCCAGCAGTGAGTCATTTGGACCGACCTCTGGAAACACCATATATTTT. Translating gives CASSESFGPTSGNTIYF.

By sample fraction, this clone is medium-sized. J is TRBJ1-2 and V is TRBV18, with 8 bases matching TRBD1. Germline V CDR1 and CDR2: KGHSH, LQKENI. The CDR3 is 15 amino acids. With 0 bases clipped from V and 8 bases from J, the junction kept 8 bases outside the gene matches. The CDR3 nucleotides read TGTGCCAGCTCACCACCGGGACAGGTTATGGAGGGCTACACCTTC. This codes for CASSPPGQVMEGYTF.

V and J are TRBV18 and TRBJ2-6, with D possibly TRBD1 on 6 matching bases. In germline, CDR1 is KGHSH, CDR2 LQKENI. The CDR3 is 16 residues long. Between the trimmed V and J ends, which lost 1 base and 4 bases, there was a span of 11 bases. The CDR3 region is CASSPLAGVGANVLTF. The CDR3 nucleotides are TGTGCCAGCTCACCACTTGCAGGGGTCGGGGCCAACGTCCTGACTTTC.

The rearrangement links TRBV7-9 to TRBJ2-3; D not resolved. The V gene lost 3 bases and the J gene lost 2 bases, with 12 bases spanning the gap. Germline V gives CDR1 SEHNR, CDR2 FQNEAQ (reference sequence). The CDR3 totals 15 residues. This chain's CDR3 is CASSLWMGNTDTQYF. The CDR3 nucleotides are TGTGCCAGCAGCTTGTGGATGGGGAACACAGATACGCAGTATTTT.